Listed below are T cell receptor beta chains from one sample, sequenced in a study of blood T cell repertoires in COVID-19. TCRdb keeps only in-frame clones here, not all; method: immunoSEQ multiplex PCR. The profile shows roughly 210,000 clones, roughly 91% of them singletons. Sequencing was done on a sample of PBMCs or T cells enriched from blood (not recorded which). The receptor set was obtained from a man aged 25-45 years in a cohort exposed to, infected with or recovered from COVID-19 (not recorded which). The conserved cysteine and the conserved F or W are not part of the CDR3 here. Each record gives: V gene, CDR3 protein.

>TRBV5-5
ASSWGGRTGSGYT
>TRBV6-4
ASSEAGTPVSEQF
>TRBV7-2
ASSLFGEGESGGPYEQY
>TRBV28
ASSLRNTEAF
>TRBV18
ASSLTGGDTQY
>TRBV20-1
SASVLAGPNEQF
>TRBV7-9
ASSLVPGFREQY
>TRBV9
ASSAQPRETQY
>TRBV18
ASSPIPGQGPYEQY
>TRBV4-3
ASSADSQKLF
>TRBV19
ATTKIQGAMNTEAF
>TRBV4-1
ASSQPMGLAGVVDLADTQY
>TRBV9
ASSVGQNTGELF
>TRBV3-1/TRBV3-2
ASSPGLAGAVDTQY
>TRBV27
ASSTPKIDTQY
>TRBV19
ASSTGQVGELF
>TRBV18
ASSEGTAYEQY
>TRBV4-1
ASSQTWGGSQETQY
>TRBV28
ASSLATEGRDTQY
>TRBV7-9
ASSFDNNQPQH
>TRBV11-2
ASSSQTGELF
>TRBV5-1
ASSFYPAGLANNEQF
>TRBV2
ASSTRGFSYNEQF
>TRBV28
ASRTTLERGLGYEQY
>TRBV19
ASSASGITNEQF
>TRBV28
ASSEGTGNSGNTIY
>TRBV3-1/TRBV3-2
ASSQGQGWGDTEAF
>TRBV29-1
SVEMDSGTGELF
>TRBV2
ASSEWRGLAGGIGAGELF
>TRBV5-6
ASSPTGGHEQY
>TRBV11-2
ASSLGVQGQAY
>TRBV7-9
ASSILGQGVDTDTQY
>TRBV18
ASSPLTWQSNTGELF
>TRBV7-7
ASSLGTGPSAQY
>TRBV6-5
ASSYTTSGKQY
>TRBV11-2
ASSLVASDSTDTQY
>TRBV18
ASAKGQINTDTQY
>TRBV6-5
ASSYKLDSSYEQY
>TRBV2
ASSVLYNEQF
>TRBV18
ASLDLQGDTEAF